The 27 T cell receptor beta chains below come from one sample, sequenced in a study of radiotherapy plus CTLA-4 blockade in lung cancer (dated by TCRdb to about 2018). Library prep was done by the immunoSEQ multiplex PCR assay. TCRdb limited this immuneACCESS table to in-frame rearrangements with V and J called. A share of clones is missing; checked studies link under half to unresolved V genes, and the rest is unexplained. The sample records tens of thousands of clones, about 75% of which are singletons. Jointly, the top ten make up around 24% of the sample. The source was peripheral blood, collected from a patient treated with radiotherapy plus ipilimumab. These receptors all come from a human donor with non-small cell lung cancer that progressed on radiotherapy plus ipilimumab.

The rearrangement joins TRBV28 to TRBJ2-7; D is unclear. Judging by the DNA end, TRBJ2-5 fits better; the J call may be wrong. This CDR3 is 14 amino acids long. Germline lookup yields CDR1 MDHEN and CDR2 SYDVKM. The CDR3 region has the DNA TGTGCCAGCACCTCCCGGGTACAATTGGAGACCCAGTACTTC. It translates to CASTSRVQLETQYF.

This chain links TRBV19 with TRBJ1-1; TRBD1 might be the D (6 bases). CDR1 is LNHDA and CDR2 is SQIVND in the germline V gene (reference sequence). The length of the CDR3 is 15 residues. V gave up 6 bases and J gave up 3 bases, with 17 bases separating them. The CDR3 DNA follows: TGTGCCAGTAGCCCTAACAGGGAGTTGGACACTGAAGCTTTCTTT. As protein: CASSPNRELDTEAFF.

V is TRBV5-5 and J is TRBJ2-1; 10 bases agree with TRBD1. This CDR3 is built from 16 residues. The V gene end was trimmed by 4 bases and the J gene end by 4 bases; junction bases not matched to a gene: 8. Germline loops: CDR1 SGHKS, CDR2 YYEKEE (reference sequence). CDR3 nucleotides: TGTGCCAGCAGCCGGAGCGGGACAGGGGCGTACAATGAGCAGTTCTTC. Translation: CASSRSGTGAYNEQFF.

CDR3 in amino acids: CASTTSGGRTDTQYF. CDR3 in DNA: TGTGCCAGCACCACCTCAGGGGGGAGGACAGATACGCAGTATTTT. The chain employs TRBV28 and TRBJ2-3, with D perhaps TRBD1 (7 bases). Germline V CDR1 and CDR2: MDHEN, SYDVKM. This CDR3 is 15 amino acids long. Trimming removed 7 bases at V and 3 bases at J, with 17 bases between. Complete variable domain (other parts from reference TRBV28 and TRBJ2-3): DVKVTQSSRYLVKRTGEKVFLECVQDMDHENMFWYRQDPGLGLRLIYFSYDVKMKEKGDIPEGYSVSREKKERFSLILESASTNQTSMYLCASTTSGGRTDTQYFGPGTRLTVL.

There are a few counts of this clone. The V gene is TRBV2, the J gene TRBJ2-1, with D perhaps TRBD2 (6 bases). Germline values: CDR1 SNHLY, CDR2 FYNNEI. The CDR3 runs to 15 residues. Trimming left V 4 bases short and J 6 bases short, with 16 bases between. The CDR3 DNA reads as TGTGCCAGCAGTGCGGTCCCGGGACTCGTCAATGAGCAGTTCTTC. This codes for CASSAVPGLVNEQFF.

V usage is TRBV6-5 and J usage is TRBJ1-2; maybe TRBD1 (5 bases). CDR1 and CDR2 from the germline V gene are MNHEY and SVGAGI. Trimming removed 6 bases from V and 4 bases from J, with 9 bases in between. There are 12 residues in the CDR3. CDR3 in amino acids: CASRGLGYGYTF. The DNA for the CDR3 is TGTGCCAGCAGGGGGCTGGGCTATGGCTACACCTTC.

The J gene is TRBJ2-6, the V gene TRBV28; 11 bases are a match to TRBD1. Trimming took 10 bases from V and 4 from J; bases not matched to a gene: 6. CDR1 and CDR2 (germline): MDHEN, SYDVKM. The CDR3 has 15 amino acids. DNA of the CDR3: TGTGCCACCGGACAGGGGGCAACAGGGGCCAACGTCCTGACTTTC. Protein sequence: CATGQGATGANVLTF.

The rearrangement joins TRBV2 to TRBJ2-1, with a possible D match to TRBD1 (6 bases). The germline V gene encodes CDR1 SNHLY and CDR2 FYNNEI. The CDR3 totals 12 residues. V lost 3 bases and J 9 bases, leaving 9 bases between the germline ends. The CDR3 coding sequence is TGTGCCAGCAGTGAGGGGGCGACTGAGCAGTTCTTC. Amino acid sequence: CASSEGATEQFF.

The chain recombines TRBV4-1 with TRBJ1-2, with TRBD1 as a possible D gene (6 bases). The V and J ends lost 0 bases and 3 bases respectively, with 11 bases between them. The CDR3 loop spans 15 amino acids. Germline values: CDR1 MGHRA, CDR2 YSYEKL. The CDR3, as DNA: TGCGCCAGCAGCCAAGATCCGGGACAACACTATGGCTACACCTTC. This gives the protein CASSQDPGQHYGYTF.

The chain is built from TRBV15 and TRBJ1-1; 7 bases map to TRBD1. The length of the CDR3 is 18 residues. Losses at the gene ends were 5 bases for V and 3 bases for J; bases not matched to a gene: 18. The germline CDR1 and CDR2 sequences are LNHNV and YYDKDF (reference sequence). The CDR3 DNA sequence: TGTGCCACCAGCTCAAGCCCCCTTAACAGGGGATTAGACACTGAAGCTTTCTTT. Translating gives CATSSSPLNRGLDTEAFF.

This clone appeared a few times. The V call is TRBV27, the J call TRBJ2-7; 10 nucleotides align to TRBD1. The CDR3 covers 15 residues. Germline trimming cut 4 bases from V and 3 bases from J; bases unmatched to any gene: 6. Germline values: CDR1 MNHEY, CDR2 SMNVEV (reference sequence). The CDR3: CASSWTGGGGYEQYF. Written as DNA, the CDR3 is TGTGCCAGCAGTTGGACAGGGGGTGGGGGCTACGAGCAGTACTTC.

This clone was found once. The chain links TRBV7-8 to TRBJ2-7, with D perhaps matching TRBD1 (6 bases). Looked up from germline, CDR1 is SGHVS and CDR2 is FQNEAQ. The CDR3 runs to 14 residues. V was cut by 5 bases and J by 2 bases, with 13 bases left in between. The CDR3 nucleotides read TGTGCCAGCAGCATTTTGACAGGAGCCTACGAGCAGTACTTC. It specifies CASSILTGAYEQYF.

This clone showed up just a few times. The chain employs TRBV7-2 and TRBJ2-7; D is unclear. V gave up 5 bases and J gave up 0 bases, with 8 bases separating them. The CDR3 sequence is 13 residues long. The V gene's germline CDR1 is SGHTA and CDR2 FQGNSA. The CDR3 DNA reads as TGTGCCAGCAGCGCCGGGCCCTCCTACGAGCAGTACTTC. Encoded protein: CASSAGPSYEQYF.

This sequence joins TRBV28 and TRBJ2-3, with TRBD2 identical over 10 bases. Trimming removed 2 bases from V and 2 bases from J; junction bases left unmatched: 4. The CDR3 length is 16 residues. CDR1 and CDR2 from the germline V gene are MDHEN and SYDVKM. This CDR3 is CASSLRTSGYTDTQYF. The CDR3 DNA sequence: TGTGCCAGCAGTTTAAGGACTAGCGGTTACACAGATACGCAGTATTTT.

This chain links TRBV7-2 with TRBJ2-5; D is unresolved. CDR3 size: 14 residues. From germline, CDR1 is SGHTA and CDR2 FQGNSA. V shed 2 bases and J shed 2 bases, with 9 bases lying between them. The CDR3 DNA reads as TGTGCCAGCAGCTTACCACAGCGACAAGAGACCCAGTACTTC. This gives the protein CASSLPQRQETQYF. The full variable domain, its missing parts supplied by reference TRBV7-2 and TRBJ2-5, is GAGVSQSPSNKVTEKGKDVELRCDPISGHTALYWYRQSLGQGLEFLIYFQGNSAPDKSGLPSDRFSAERTGGSVSTLTIQRTQQEDSAVYLCASSLPQRQETQYFGPGTRLLVL.

The chain uses TRBV7-3 and TRBJ2-3; D is unclear. Deletions cut 0 bases from V and 0 bases from J, with 4 bases between. CDR1 and CDR2 (germline): SGHTA, FQGTGA. The CDR3 is 14 residues long. The CDR3 region is CASSLTGSTDTQYF. CDR3 nucleotides: TGTGCCAGCAGCTTAACCGGGAGCACAGATACGCAGTATTTT.

The chain employs TRBV10-3 and TRBJ2-1, with D possibly TRBD2 on 5 matching bases. The V gene lost 5 bases and the J gene lost 8 bases, with 10 bases spanning the gap. The CDR3 is 12 residues long. The germline CDR1 and CDR2 sequences are ENHRY and SYGVKD. The DNA of the CDR3 is TGTGCCATCAGTCCCACCGGGGATGAGCAGTTCTTC. It yields the protein CAISPTGDEQFF.

This clone was observed once. The CDR3: CASSVASGGAYNEQFF. The CDR3 coding sequence is TGTGCCAGCAGCGTAGCTTCCGGGGGTGCGTACAATGAGCAGTTCTTC. The chain joins TRBV9 to TRBJ2-1, with D possibly matching TRBD2 (6 bases). Trimming took 0 bases from V and 4 from J, leaving 14 bases between them. Germline assignment: CDR1 SGDLS and CDR2 YYNGEE. The CDR3 extends over 16 amino acids. The variable domain in full, completed from reference TRBV9 and TRBJ2-1, reads DSGVTQTPKHLITATGQRVTLRCSPRSGDLSVYWYQQSLDQGLQFLIQYYNGEERAKGNILERFSAQQFPDLHSELNLSSLELGDSALYFCASSVASGGAYNEQFFGPGTRLTVL.

The chain uses TRBV6-5 and TRBJ2-7, with D possibly being TRBD1 (6 bases). CDR3 length: 14 residues. Trimming took 3 bases from V and 6 from J, leaving 15 bases between them. The V gene's germline CDR1 is MNHEY and CDR2 SVGAGI. In DNA, the CDR3 is TGTGCCAGCAGTTATGACAGGAAGATTGGCGAGCAGTACTTC. It translates to CASSYDRKIGEQYF.

This chain joins TRBV11-2 and TRBJ2-7; 9 bases agree with TRBD1. Trimming cost V 7 bases and J 5 bases; bases outside gene matches: 9. The CDR3 contains 14 residues. CDR1 is SGHAT, CDR2 FQNNGV, per germline. CDR3 loop: CASNIGTGFDEQYF. The CDR3 DNA is TGTGCCAGCAACATCGGGACAGGGTTCGACGAGCAGTACTTC. Full variable domain (rest looked up from reference TRBV11-2 and TRBJ2-7): EAGVAQSPRYKIIEKRQSVAFWCNPISGHATLYWYQQILGQGPKLLIQFQNNGVVDDSQLPKDRFSAERLKGVDSTLKIQPAKLEDSAVYLCASNIGTGFDEQYFGPGTRLTVT.

The V call is TRBV23-1, the J call TRBJ1-4; D uncertain. TRBV23-1 falls under the ORF class, with uncertain function. This CDR3 is 13 amino acids long. V gave up 3 bases and J gave up 7 bases, with 9 bases separating them. Here the CDR3 DNA reads TGCGCCAGCAGTCACCCTATGGTTGAAAAACTGTTTTTT. Residues: CASSHPMVEKLFF.

This clone has only a few counts. The chain carries TRBV10-2 and TRBJ2-3; 9 bases match TRBD2. Germline V CDR1 and CDR2: WSHSY, SAAADI. Germline trimming cut 2 bases from V and 10 bases from J; bases unmatched to any gene: 7. The CDR3 contains 14 residues. DNA of the CDR3: TGCGCCAGCAGTGAGCCTAGCGGGGAGGGCGCGCAGTATTTT. Its translation is CASSEPSGEGAQYF.

V gene TRBV27 combines with J gene TRBJ2-7; 7 bases align to TRBD1. The V and J ends lost 4 bases and 0 bases, in that order; junction bases with no gene match: 9. The CDR3 runs to 16 residues. Germline V gene lookup returns CDR1 MNHEY and CDR2 SMNVEV (reference sequence). The CDR3 nucleotides are TGTGCCAGCAGTTCTTACCTGACAGGGAGCTCCTACGAGCAGTACTTC. This translates into CASSSYLTGSSYEQYF.

The V gene is TRBV11-1, the J gene TRBJ1-1; 8 bases line up with TRBD1. The germline V gene encodes CDR1 SGHAT and CDR2 FQDESV (reference sequence). CDR3 size: 12 residues. Losses at the gene ends were 6 bases for V and 12 bases for J; bases not matched to a gene: 9. DNA for the CDR3: TGTGCCAGCAGGAACCCGGGACAGGAGACTTTCTTT. This translates into CASRNPGQETFF. The full variable domain, with the rest looked up from reference TRBV11-1 and TRBJ1-1, is EAEVAQSPRYKITEKSQAVAFWCDPISGHATLYWYRQILGQGPELLVQFQDESVVDDSQLPKDRFSAERLKGVDSTLKIQPAELGDSAMYLCASRNPGQETFFGQGTRLTVV.

The J gene is TRBJ2-7, the V gene TRBV29-1; D tentatively fits TRBD1 or TRBD2 (5 bases each). Germline V gene sequence: CDR1 SQVTM, CDR2 ANQGSEA. Trimming cost V 3 bases and J 0 bases, with 15 bases left between them. This CDR3 is 15 amino acids long. CDR3 loop: CSVELRGRGSYEQYF. CDR3 bases: TGCAGCGTTGAGCTTAGGGGTCGGGGCTCCTACGAGCAGTACTTC.

This rearrangement joins TRBV29-1 to TRBJ2-2; D tentatively fits TRBD1 or TRBD2 (5 bases each). Trimming stripped 7 bases from V and 0 bases from J, with 12 bases between. The CDR3 has 14 amino acids. Germline-derived CDR1 and CDR2 are SQVTM and ANQGSEA. CDR3 in amino acids: CSGERGSNTGELFF. The CDR3 bases are TGCAGCGGCGAGAGGGGATCGAACACCGGGGAGCTGTTTTTT.

The rearrangement joins TRBV28 to TRBJ1-3; possibly TRBD1 for D (6 bases). V shed 1 base and J shed 2 bases, with 9 bases lying between them. The germline V gene encodes CDR1 MDHEN and CDR2 SYDVKM. This CDR3 has 15 residues. The CDR3 here is CASSLLSGAGNTIYF. Here the CDR3 DNA reads TGTGCCAGCAGTTTATTATCAGGGGCTGGAAACACCATATATTTT.